This record concerns one T cell receptor (beta chain) sequence. Antigen specificity is unknown. The sample is drawn from a study of shared clonotypes between healthy human individuals. Study-wide results and limits: Despite large depth, rarefaction showed incomplete sorted-subset sequencing. Sample collection involved blood only; tissue repertoires are likely different.

Deep-level settings were used for running the assay. Only in-frame clones appear in the TCRdb table, and some are missing; sequencing was by immunoSEQ multiplex PCR. The data show about 2 million clones, roughly 95% seen once. Trimming cost V 0 bases and J 6 bases, with 4 bases left between them. Germline V gene data show CDR1 as WNHNN and CDR2 as SYGVQD (reference sequence). The CDR3 totals 12 residues. Cells designated naive CD8 were CD45RO-negative and were positively selected for CCR7, with terminally differentiated effector memory CD45RA+ cells excluded. The sequencing sample was made of naive CD8+ T cells sorted from blood. The origin of this receptor is a man younger than 35 in good health. The chain employs TRBV10-1 and TRBJ2-3; D ambiguous. CDR3 DNA: TGCGCCAGCAGTGAGTCTAGTGATACGCAGTATTTT. This codes for CASSESSDTQYF.